Detailed here is one T cell receptor (beta chain). This receptor's antigen is unknown. No quality values exist for individual bases; no much larger clone is one base distant. The sequencer was an Illumina NovaSeq 6000. TCR cDNA was synthesized by 5'RACE template switching, through which a universal primer site and unique molecular identifiers were introduced. cDNA synthesis was primed from both the TCR alpha and TCR beta constant segments. Two PCR steps were used to amplify libraries, with sample barcodes and sequencing adapters being added in the second step. Libraries were sequenced on Illumina HiSeq 2500 (2x100 bp) or NovaSeq (2x150 bp). As for the original processing: Demultiplexing of reads and collapsing into UMI consensus sequences were performed with MIGEC, and V(D)J alignment was carried out with MiXCR. Clonotypes responding to the vaccine were identified with edgeR on replicate PBMC samples, with the criteria of FDR below 0.01 and a log2 fold change above 5 up to day 15. Each bulk clonotype received a CD4 or CD8 identity based on whether the sequenced CD4 or CD8 repertoire contained that clonotype at higher abundance. TCRdb reanalyzed the raw reads on its own, using fastp at Q25 for trimming and MiXCR for clone calling, and kept in-frame beta chains. CDR3 protein duplicates are merged, each entry listing the most common genes and DNA. The V and J calls, along with clone size, are taken from TCRdb and not from the paper's own processing. The sample table records some 120,000 distinct CDR3 sequences; 15% of these occur just once. Together, the top ten hold approximately 39% of the sample.

The data belong to a study of T cells after yellow fever vaccination (dated by TCRdb to between 2018 and 2020). With regard to the full study: The SMART-Seq v4 Ultra Low Input RNA kit was used to prepare libraries from fractions with low cell numbers. Bulk TCR alpha and beta repertoires were sequenced longitudinally to track T-cell clones before and after primary and booster YFV17D yellow fever vaccination. Blood was drawn at multiple timepoints before and after primary and secondary immunization, with bulk PBMC replicates and cell subsets isolated. Two healthy male donors, one aged 18 to 30 and one aged 30 to 40 years, made up the cohort.

From the cysteine up to the phenylalanine, the CDR3 has a length of 14 residues. Only the CDR3 region is kept as DNA, spanning 42 bases read in frame from base 1. The V and J ends are trimmed by 2 bases and 7 bases, leaving 14 bases between them. The germline V gene encodes CDR1 DFQATT and CDR2 SNEGSKA (reference sequence). The sample's treatment or condition label, decoded: live attenuated yellow fever vaccine strain. A standard Ficoll-Paque protocol was used to isolate PBMCs from peripheral blood. Dynabeads CD4 and CD8 positive selection kits were used to isolate CD4 and CD8 T-cell fractions. TriZol was used to extract RNA from bulk PBMCs, CD4 and CD8 fractions, and dextramer-positive and dextramer-negative fractions. Here is what the overall study found, with its caveats: Only two donors were included in the study, so the extent to which the findings can be generalized is limited. FACS-sorted repertoires could contain abundant contaminating clonotypes from the bulk population, so computational filtering was required. Most clones expanded after primary vaccination were re-detected after the booster (around 96% of CD4 and about 88% of CD8), suggesting broad memory maintenance. A small share of clonotypes occurred in both CD4 and CD8 compartments, likely arising from convergent recombination. Compared with the primary T-cell response, the secondary T-cell response was weaker but faster, peaking on day 5 rather than day 15.

In this chain, TRBV20-1 is recombined with TRBJ1-4, with no confidently assigned D gene. The TCR originated in a man between 18 and 35 years old who received the YFV17D yellow fever vaccine. Sequenced material: CD8+ T cells sorted from PBMCs, taken 5 days after the yellow fever booster vaccination. The nucleotides read TGCAGTGCTAGATCACAGCATAGGAGTGAAAAACTGTTTTTT. This is translated as CSARSQHRSEKLFF.